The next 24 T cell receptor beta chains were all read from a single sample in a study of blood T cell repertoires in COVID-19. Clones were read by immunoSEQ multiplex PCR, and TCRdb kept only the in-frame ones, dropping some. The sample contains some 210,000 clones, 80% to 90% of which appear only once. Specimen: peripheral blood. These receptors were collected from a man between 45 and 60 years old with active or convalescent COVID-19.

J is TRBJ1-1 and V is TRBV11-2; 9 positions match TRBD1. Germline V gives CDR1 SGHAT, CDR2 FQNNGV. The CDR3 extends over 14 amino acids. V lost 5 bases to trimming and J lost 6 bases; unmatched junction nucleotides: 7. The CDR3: CASSLRQGVPEAFF. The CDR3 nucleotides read TGTGCCAGCAGCCTCAGACAGGGGGTCCCTGAAGCTTTCTTT. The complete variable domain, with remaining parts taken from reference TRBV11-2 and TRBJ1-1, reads EAGVAQSPRYKIIEKRQSVAFWCNPISGHATLYWYQQILGQGPKLLIQFQNNGVVDDSQLPKDRFSAERLKGVDSTLKIQPAKLEDSAVYLCASSLRQGVPEAFFGQGTRLTVV.

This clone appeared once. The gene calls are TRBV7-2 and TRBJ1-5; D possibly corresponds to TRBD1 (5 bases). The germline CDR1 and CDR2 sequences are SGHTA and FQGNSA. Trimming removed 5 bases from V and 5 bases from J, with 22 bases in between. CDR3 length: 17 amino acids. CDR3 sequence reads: CASSPGPGGRRYQPQHF. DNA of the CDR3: TGTGCCAGCAGCCCCGGGCCCGGGGGAAGGCGATATCAGCCCCAGCATTTT.

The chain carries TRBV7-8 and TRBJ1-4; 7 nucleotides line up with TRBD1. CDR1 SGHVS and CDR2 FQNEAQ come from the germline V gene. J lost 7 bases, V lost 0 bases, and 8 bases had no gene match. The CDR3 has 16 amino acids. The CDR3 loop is CASSLALGPGGEKLFF. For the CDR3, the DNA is TGTGCCAGCAGCTTAGCGCTGGGGCCAGGGGGTGAAAAACTGTTTTTT.

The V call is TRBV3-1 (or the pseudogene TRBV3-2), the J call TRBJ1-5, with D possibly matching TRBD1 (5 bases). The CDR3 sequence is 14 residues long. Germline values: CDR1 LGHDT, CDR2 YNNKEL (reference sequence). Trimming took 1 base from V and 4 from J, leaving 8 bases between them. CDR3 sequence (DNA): TGTGCCAGCAGCCAAGCTACAGGAAATCAGCCCCAGCATTTT. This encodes CASSQATGNQPQHF.

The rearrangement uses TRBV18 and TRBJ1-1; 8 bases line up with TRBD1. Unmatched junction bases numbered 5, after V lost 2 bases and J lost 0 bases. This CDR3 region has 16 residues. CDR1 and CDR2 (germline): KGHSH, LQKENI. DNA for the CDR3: TGTGCCAGCTCACCAAAGAGACAGGGGCTGAACACTGAAGCTTTCTTT. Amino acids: CASSPKRQGLNTEAFF. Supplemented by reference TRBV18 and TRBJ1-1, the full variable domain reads NAGVMQNPRHLVRRRGQEARLRCSPMKGHSHVYWYRQLPEEGLKFMVYLQKENIIDESGMPKERFSAEFPKEGPSILRIQQVVRGDSAAYFCASSPKRQGLNTEAFFGQGTRLTVV.

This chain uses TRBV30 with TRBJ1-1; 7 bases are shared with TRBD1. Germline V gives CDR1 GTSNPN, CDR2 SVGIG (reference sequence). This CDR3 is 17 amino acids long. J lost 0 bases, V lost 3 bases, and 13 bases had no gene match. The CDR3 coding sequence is TGTGCCTGGAGGACAGGGACACCGGAAATTCTGAACACTGAAGCTTTCTTT. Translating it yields CAWRTGTPEILNTEAFF.

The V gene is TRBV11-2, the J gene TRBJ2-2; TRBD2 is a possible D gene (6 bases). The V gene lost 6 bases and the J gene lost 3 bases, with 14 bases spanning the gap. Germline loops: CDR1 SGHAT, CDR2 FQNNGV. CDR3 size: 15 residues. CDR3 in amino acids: CASRGTGDYTGELFF. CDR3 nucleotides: TGTGCCAGCAGAGGCACGGGGGATTACACCGGGGAGCTGTTTTTT.

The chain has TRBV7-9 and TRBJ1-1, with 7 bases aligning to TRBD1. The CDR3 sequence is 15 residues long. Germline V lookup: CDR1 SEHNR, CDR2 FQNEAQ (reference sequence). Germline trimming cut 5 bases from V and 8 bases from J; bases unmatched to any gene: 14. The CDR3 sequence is CASSPSPGQAEEAFF. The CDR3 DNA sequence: TGTGCCAGCAGCCCGTCCCCAGGACAGGCAGAAGAAGCTTTCTTT. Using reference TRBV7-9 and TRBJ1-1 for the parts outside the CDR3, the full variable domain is DTGVSQNPRHKITKRGQNVTFRCDPISEHNRLYWYRQTLGQGPEFLTYFQNEAQLEKSRLLSDRFSAERPKGSFSTLEIQRTEQGDSAMYLCASSPSPGQAEEAFFGQGTRLTVV.

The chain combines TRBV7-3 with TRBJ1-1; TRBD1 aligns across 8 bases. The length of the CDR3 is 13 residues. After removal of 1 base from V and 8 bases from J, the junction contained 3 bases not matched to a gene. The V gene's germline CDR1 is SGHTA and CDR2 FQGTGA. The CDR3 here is CASSLRAGGEAFF. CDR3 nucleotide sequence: TGTGCCAGCAGCTTAAGGGCAGGGGGCGAAGCTTTCTTT.

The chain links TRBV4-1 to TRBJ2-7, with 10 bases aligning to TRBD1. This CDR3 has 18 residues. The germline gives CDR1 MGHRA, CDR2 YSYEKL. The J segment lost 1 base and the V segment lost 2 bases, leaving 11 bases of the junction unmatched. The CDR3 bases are TGCGCCAGCAGCCAATCTTTCGACGGGACAGGGGTTTCCTACGAGCAGTACTTC. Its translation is CASSQSFDGTGVSYEQYF.

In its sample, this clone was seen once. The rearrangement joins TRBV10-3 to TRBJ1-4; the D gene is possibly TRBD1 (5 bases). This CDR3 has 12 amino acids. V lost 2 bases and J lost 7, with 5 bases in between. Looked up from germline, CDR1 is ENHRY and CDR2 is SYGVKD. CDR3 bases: TGTGCCATCAGTGAGGGGGCTGAAAAACTGTTTTTT. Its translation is CAISEGAEKLFF.

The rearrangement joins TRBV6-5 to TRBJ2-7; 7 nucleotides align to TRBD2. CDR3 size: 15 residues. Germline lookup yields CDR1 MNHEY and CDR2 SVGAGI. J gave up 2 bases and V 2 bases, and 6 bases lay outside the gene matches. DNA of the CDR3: TGTGCCAGCAGTTACGGGGCTAGCGGAACCTACGAGCAGTACTTC. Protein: CASSYGASGTYEQYF.

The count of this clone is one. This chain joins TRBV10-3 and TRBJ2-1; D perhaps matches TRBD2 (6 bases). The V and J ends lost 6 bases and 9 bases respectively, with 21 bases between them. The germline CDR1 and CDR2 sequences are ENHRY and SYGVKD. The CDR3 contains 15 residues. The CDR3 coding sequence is TGTGCCATCAGATCGCTAGATGGAGGGCCCGGTGAGCAGTTCTTC. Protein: CAIRSLDGGPGEQFF.

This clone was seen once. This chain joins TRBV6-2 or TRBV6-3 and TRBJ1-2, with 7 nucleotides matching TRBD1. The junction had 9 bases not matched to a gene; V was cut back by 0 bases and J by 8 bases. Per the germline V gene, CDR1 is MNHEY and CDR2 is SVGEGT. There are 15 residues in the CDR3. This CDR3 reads CASSYSRQGLSGYTF. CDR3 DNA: TGTGCCAGCAGTTACTCTAGACAGGGCCTAAGCGGCTACACCTTC.

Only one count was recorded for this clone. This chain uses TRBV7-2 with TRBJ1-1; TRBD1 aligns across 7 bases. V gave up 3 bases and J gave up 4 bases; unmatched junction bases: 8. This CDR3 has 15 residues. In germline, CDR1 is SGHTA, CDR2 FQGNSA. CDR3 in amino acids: CASSLGQSLGTEAFF. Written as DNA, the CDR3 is TGTGCCAGCAGCTTGGGACAGAGTTTGGGCACTGAAGCTTTCTTT.

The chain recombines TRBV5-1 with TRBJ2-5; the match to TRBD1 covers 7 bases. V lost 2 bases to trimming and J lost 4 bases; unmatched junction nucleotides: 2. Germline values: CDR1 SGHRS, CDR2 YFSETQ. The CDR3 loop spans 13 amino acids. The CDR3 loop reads CASSFNRGETQYF. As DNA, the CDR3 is TGCGCCAGCAGCTTTAACAGGGGAGAGACCCAGTACTTC. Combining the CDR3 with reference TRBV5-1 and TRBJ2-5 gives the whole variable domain KAGVTQTPRYLIKTRGQQVTLSCSPISGHRSVSWYQQTPGQGLQFLFEYFSETQRNKGNFPGRFSGRQFSNSRSEMNVSTLELGDSALYLCASSFNRGETQYFGPGTRLLVL.

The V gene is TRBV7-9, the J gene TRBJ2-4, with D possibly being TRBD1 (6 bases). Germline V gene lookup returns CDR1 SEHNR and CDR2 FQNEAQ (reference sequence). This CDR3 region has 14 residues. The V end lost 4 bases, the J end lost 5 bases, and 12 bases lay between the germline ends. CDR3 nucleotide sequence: TGTGCCAGCAGCTGGGGGCTAGGCGAAAACATTCAGTACTTC. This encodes CASSWGLGENIQYF.

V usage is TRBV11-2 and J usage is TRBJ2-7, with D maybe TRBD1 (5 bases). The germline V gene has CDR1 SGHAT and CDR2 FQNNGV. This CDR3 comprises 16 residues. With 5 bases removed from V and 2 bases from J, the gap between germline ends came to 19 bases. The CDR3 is CASSQLFHRSTYEQYF. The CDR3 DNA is TGTGCCAGCAGCCAGCTTTTCCACAGGTCTACCTACGAGCAGTACTTC.

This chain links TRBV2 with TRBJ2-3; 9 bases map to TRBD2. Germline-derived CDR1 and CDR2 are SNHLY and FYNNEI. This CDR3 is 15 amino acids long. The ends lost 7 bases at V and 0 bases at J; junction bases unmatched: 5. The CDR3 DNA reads TGTGCCAGCATTCGGCTAGCGGGGAGCACAGATACGCAGTATTTT. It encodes CASIRLAGSTDTQYF.

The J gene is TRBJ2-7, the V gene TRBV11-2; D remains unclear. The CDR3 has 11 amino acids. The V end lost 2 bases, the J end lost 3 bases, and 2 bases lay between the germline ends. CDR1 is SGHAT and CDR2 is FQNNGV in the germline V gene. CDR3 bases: TGTGCCAGCAGCTTACTCTACGAGCAGTACTTC. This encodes CASSLLYEQYF. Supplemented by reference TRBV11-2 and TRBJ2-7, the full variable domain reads EAGVAQSPRYKIIEKRQSVAFWCNPISGHATLYWYQQILGQGPKLLIQFQNNGVVDDSQLPKDRFSAERLKGVDSTLKIQPAKLEDSAVYLCASSLLYEQYFGPGTRLTVT.

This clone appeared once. The CDR3 region is CATSQPGGASDTQYF. CDR3 bases: TGTGCCACCAGTCAACCCGGGGGGGCCTCAGATACGCAGTATTTT. The chain is built from TRBV24-1 and TRBJ2-3, with 8 positions matching TRBD2. Germline V gene lookup returns CDR1 KGHDR and CDR2 SFDVKD. V shed 6 bases, J shed 4 bases, and the junction held 8 bases outside the gene matches. The CDR3 runs 15 residues.

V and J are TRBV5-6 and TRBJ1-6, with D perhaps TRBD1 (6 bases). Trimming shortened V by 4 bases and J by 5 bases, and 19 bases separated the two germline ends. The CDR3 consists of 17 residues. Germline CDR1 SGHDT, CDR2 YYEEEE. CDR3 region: CASSRLRTGWDNSPLHF. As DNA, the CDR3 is TGTGCCAGCAGCCGTTTACGTACAGGGTGGGATAATTCACCCCTCCACTTT.

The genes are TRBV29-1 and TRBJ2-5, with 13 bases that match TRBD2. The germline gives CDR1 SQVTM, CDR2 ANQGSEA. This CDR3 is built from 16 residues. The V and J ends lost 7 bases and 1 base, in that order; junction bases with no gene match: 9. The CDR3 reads CSGMPGLAGTQETQYF. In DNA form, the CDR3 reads TGCAGCGGGATGCCGGGACTAGCGGGGACCCAAGAGACCCAGTACTTC.

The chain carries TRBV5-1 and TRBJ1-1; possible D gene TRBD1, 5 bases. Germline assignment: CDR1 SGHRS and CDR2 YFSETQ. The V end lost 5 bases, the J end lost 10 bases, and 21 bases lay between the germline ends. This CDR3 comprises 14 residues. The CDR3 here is CASRSSSGQGIAFF. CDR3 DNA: TGCGCCAGCAGGTCGAGTTCGGGTCAGGGAATAGCTTTCTTT.